Reported below is one T cell receptor (beta chain). The CDR3 length is 14 residues. Germline CDR1 is SGHDT and CDR2 is YYEEEE. With 0 bases removed from V and 4 bases from J, the gap between germline ends came to 10 bases. Authors' methods: By means of reference gene primer amplification, nucleated cell counts were estimated. Sequenced by immunoSEQ multiplex PCR; TCRdb stores in-frame clones only, minus some. The V and J calls and clone size come from that table; D and trimming were worked out from the DNA. The sample lists under 40,000 clones; approximately 87% were seen once. The sample originates from a study of blood T cell repertoires in COVID-19. Study-wide background: The United States, Italy and Spain provided the acute and convalescent COVID-19 samples. The analysed material was cDNA or gDNA that came from T cells, B-cell-depleted T cells, or PBMCs.

The chain employs TRBV5-6 and TRBJ1-1; no reliable D call. The source is a man in his fifties or sixties with active or convalescent COVID-19. Sequencing was carried out using peripheral blood. Here the CDR3 DNA reads TGTGCCAGCAGCTTGGCCGCAGATTCCACTGAAGCTTTCTTT. This encodes CASSLAADSTEAFF.